One and the same sample provided the 30 T cell receptor beta chains below, sequenced in a study of T cells in Graves' hyperthyroidism and ophthalmopathy. Regions amplified from RNA transcripts were the TCR beta CDR3 regions. The HTBI primer set was used in a first-round RT-PCR of the TCR CDR3. A single record per CDR3 protein comes from TCRdb applying MiXCR to the multiplex PCR reads. The repertoire holds over 700,000 distinct CDR3 sequences, under 45% seen once, with around 30% in the top ten. Sequences were obtained from blood. The receptors stem from a woman in her 40s with Graves' hyperthyroidism.

Ten or more counts support this clonotype. This chain links TRBV10-3 with TRBJ1-5; 7 bases agree with TRBD1. V shed 4 bases, J shed 4 bases, and the junction held 4 bases outside the gene matches. Germline V gene data show CDR1 as ENHRY and CDR2 as SYGVKD. The CDR3 runs to 14 residues. The CDR3 sequence: CAISVAGGNQPQHF. The CDR3 coding sequence is TGTGCCATCAGTGTCGCAGGGGGAAATCAGCCCCAGCATTTT.

Many counts were recorded for this clonotype. V is TRBV20-1 and J is TRBJ1-2; no reliable D call. The CDR3 loop spans 13 amino acids. V lost 5 bases, J lost 3 bases, and 13 bases lay in between. Germline V gene data show CDR1 as DFQATT and CDR2 as SNEGSKA (reference sequence). CDR3 bases: TGCAGTGCTTACGGCCCACAGTACTATGGCTACACCTTC. Translating gives CSAYGPQYYGYTF.

This clonotype was seen more than once but under ten times. This CDR3 reads CASSSRGGGLETQYF. In nucleotides, the CDR3 is TGTGCCAGCAGCTCCCGCGGGGGTGGGTTGGAGACCCAGTACTTC. V usage is TRBV7-8 and J usage is TRBJ2-5, with 7 positions matching TRBD2. The CDR3 covers 15 residues. Germline assignment: CDR1 SGHVS and CDR2 FQNEAQ. V gave up 4 bases and J gave up 5 bases; unmatched junction bases: 10.

This clonotype was picked up many times. The V gene is TRBV5-4, the J gene TRBJ1-1, with D hard to call. The CDR3 covers 13 residues. CDR1 is SGHNT, CDR2 YYREEE, per germline (reference sequence). With 4 bases removed from V and 8 bases from J, the gap between germline ends came to 15 bases. CDR3 DNA sequence: TGTGCCAGCAGCAGTCCCGCGGGGTCCGAAGCTTTCTTT. Its protein is CASSSPAGSEAFF.

Many counts were recorded for this clonotype. The chain links TRBV10-1 to TRBJ2-2; D not resolved. This CDR3 is built from 13 residues. Germline-derived CDR1 and CDR2 are WNHNN and SYGVQD (reference sequence). V was trimmed by 4 bases and J by 5 bases, leaving 8 bases between them. CDR3 sequence (DNA): TGCGCCAGCAGTGTTTTAGCAACCGGGGAGCTGTTTTTT. Translating it yields CASSVLATGELFF.

CDR3 region: CSARDLRTSGEQYF. In nucleotides, the CDR3 is TGCAGTGCTAGAGATCTGAGGACTAGCGGCGAGCAGTACTTC. V and J are TRBV20-1 and TRBJ2-7; 10 bases are a match to TRBD2. This CDR3 contains 14 residues. Germline CDR1 is DFQATT and CDR2 is SNEGSKA (reference sequence). The trim removed 0 bases at V and 6 bases at J, leaving 5 bases unmatched.

This clonotype showed up many times. The rearrangement uses TRBV12-3 or TRBV12-4 and TRBJ2-5; 9 bases align to TRBD2. The trim removed 5 bases at V and 4 bases at J, leaving 8 bases unmatched. The CDR3 sequence is 15 residues long. CDR3 coding DNA: TGTGCCAGCAGTGAGGGACTAGCATTGAGAGAGACCCAGTACTTC. Its translation: CASSEGLALRETQYF.

Only a few counts were recorded for this clonotype. The rearrangement uses TRBV12-3 or TRBV12-4 and TRBJ1-5; maybe TRBD1 (5 bases). The CDR3 totals 14 residues. Trimming took off 7 bases at V and 8 bases at J, with 18 bases between the two ends. The CDR3 DNA reads as TGTGCCAGCAATCCGGGGAAGGGGATGGAGCCCCAGCATTTT. Protein product: CASNPGKGMEPQHF.

This clonotype was detected many times. V and J are TRBV20-1 and TRBJ2-5, with 9 bases that match TRBD2. Germline V gene lookup returns CDR1 DFQATT and CDR2 SNEGSKA (reference sequence). The CDR3 totals 12 residues. For the CDR3, the DNA is TGCAGCGGGGGGACGTACGCGGGAGGGCCTTACTTC. Translated: CSGGTYAGGPYF.

This clonotype was observed at least ten times. This chain connects TRBV2 to TRBJ1-1; D not certain. Trimming removed 0 bases from V and 0 bases from J, with 11 bases in between. This CDR3 is built from 16 residues. Per germline, CDR1 SNHLY and CDR2 FYNNEI. The CDR3 protein is CASSEAADEVNTEAFF. The CDR3 DNA is TGTGCCAGCAGTGAAGCGGCGGATGAGGTGAACACTGAAGCTTTCTTT.

This clonotype has just a few counts. V and J are TRBV12-3 or TRBV12-4 and TRBJ2-2, with D maybe TRBD2 (6 bases). The V end was cut by 4 bases, the J end by 6 bases, with 24 bases between. This CDR3 has 18 amino acids. CDR3 sequence (DNA): TGTGCCAGCAGTTATCCCGCGGGACCGCAAGTCGGTGCCGGGGAGCTGTTTTTT. This gives the protein CASSYPAGPQVGAGELFF.

This clonotype was seen ten or more times. The chain has TRBV20-1 and TRBJ2-7; 13 bases agree with TRBD2. The trim removed 4 bases at V and 4 bases at J, leaving 7 bases unmatched. Germline CDR1 reads DFQATT; CDR2 reads SNEGSKA (reference sequence). This CDR3 comprises 15 residues. Written as DNA, the CDR3 is TGCAGTGCTACCGGACCGGGACTAGCGGGATACGAGCAGTACTTC. Its protein is CSATGPGLAGYEQYF.

With regard to this clonotype: One end of the junction varies from germline; a read error may be responsible. CDR3 coding DNA: TGTGCCGGTAGTCCGGCCAACCCTAACTATGGCTACACCTTC. It translates to CAGSPANPNYGYTF. The V and J genes are TRBV19 and TRBJ1-2; D call uncertain. The germline V gene has CDR1 LNHDA and CDR2 SQIVND (reference sequence). This CDR3 has 14 residues.

This clonotype was counted ten times or more. The chain links TRBV5-1 to TRBJ2-6, with D perhaps TRBD1 (5 bases). V was trimmed by 5 bases and J by 4 bases, leaving 13 bases between them. Germline values: CDR1 SGHRS, CDR2 YFSETQ. The CDR3 contains 15 residues. This CDR3 reads CASRSTDSGANVLTF. Written as DNA, the CDR3 is TGCGCCAGCAGGTCGACAGACTCCGGGGCCAACGTCCTGACTTTC.

In the case of this clonotype: A read error may produce the germline difference seen at one junction end. The chain uses TRBV27 and TRBJ1-5; no clear D gene. In germline, CDR1 is MNHEY, CDR2 SMNVEV (reference sequence). The CDR3 sequence is 15 residues long. The CDR3 region is CATSLFSANNQPQHF. CDR3 DNA sequence: TGTGCCACCAGTTTATTTTCAGCGAACAATCAGCCCCAGCATTTT.

This chain connects TRBV4-3 to TRBJ2-7; 9 bases fit TRBD1. The CDR3 runs to 14 residues. The germline V gene has CDR1 LGHNA and CDR2 YSLEER. J gave up 5 bases and V 5 bases, and 7 bases lay outside the gene matches. This CDR3 is CASSARDRVNEQYF. The CDR3 DNA reads as TGCGCCAGCAGCGCCCGGGACAGGGTCAACGAGCAGTACTTC.

V gene TRBV6-5 combines with J gene TRBJ1-1; D is possibly TRBD1 (5 bases). The V and J ends lost 7 bases and 5 bases respectively, with 26 bases between them. The CDR3 totals 17 residues. Germline V gene data show CDR1 as MNHEY and CDR2 as SVGAGI. CDR3 region: CASTNLLGREPDTEAFF. The CDR3 coding sequence is TGTGCCAGCACCAACCTTCTAGGCAGGGAACCAGATACTGAAGCTTTCTTT.

This clonotype has a count of ten or more. DNA of the CDR3: TGTGCCAGCAGTGATTTATGGGTCAATCAGCCCCAGCATTTT. It yields the protein CASSDLWVNQPQHF. The rearrangement joins TRBV25-1 to TRBJ1-5; D gene uncertain. This CDR3 has 14 residues. CDR1 MGHDK and CDR2 SYGVNS come from the germline V gene. V lost 3 bases and J 3 bases, leaving 9 bases between the germline ends.

CDR3 protein: CASSAALAETLYEQYF. The DNA of the CDR3 is TGTGCCAGCAGTGCCGCCTTAGCGGAAACGCTCTACGAGCAGTACTTC. V gene TRBV12-3 or TRBV12-4 combines with J gene TRBJ2-7, with a tentative D call TRBD2 (6 bases). The CDR3 runs 16 residues. V lost 5 bases and J 3 bases, leaving 20 bases between the germline ends.

This clonotype showed up many times. The chain links TRBV2 to TRBJ2-5, with TRBD2 as a possible D gene (5 bases). Germline V gene lookup returns CDR1 SNHLY and CDR2 FYNNEI. The germline V and J ends were trimmed by 7 bases and 5 bases, with 17 bases remaining between them. CDR3 length: 14 amino acids. CDR3 in amino acids: CASNLRYGEETQYF. The CDR3 DNA follows: TGTGCCAGCAATTTGCGTTACGGGGAGGAGACCCAGTACTTC. Combining the CDR3 with reference TRBV2 and TRBJ2-5 gives the whole variable domain EPEVTQTPSHQVTQMGQEVILRCVPISNHLYFYWYRQILGQKVEFLVSFYNNEISEKSEIFDDQFSVERPDGSNFTLKIRSTKLEDSAMYFCASNLRYGEETQYFGPGTRLLVL.

This clonotype appeared many times. In DNA form, the CDR3 reads TGTGCCACCAGTGACTCAGGGGCTAACTATGGCTACACCTTC. It translates to CATSDSGANYGYTF. The chain uses TRBV24-1 and TRBJ1-2; D is perhaps TRBD1 (6 bases). The germline CDR1 and CDR2 sequences are KGHDR and SFDVKD. This CDR3 is 14 amino acids long. V gave up 4 bases and J gave up 0 bases, with 8 bases separating them.

This clonotype has ten or more counts. The chain is built from TRBV20-1 and TRBJ1-2, with a tentative D call TRBD1 (6 bases). Germline V CDR1 and CDR2: DFQATT, SNEGSKA (reference sequence). The germline V and J ends were trimmed by 6 bases and 4 bases, with 12 bases remaining between them. This CDR3 has 12 residues. The CDR3 is CSAKTGLYGYTF. The DNA for the CDR3 is TGCAGTGCAAAAACAGGGCTCTATGGCTACACCTTC.

The chain employs TRBV6-1 and TRBJ2-2; TRBD1 is a possible D gene (5 bases). Germline V lookup: CDR1 MNHNS, CDR2 SASEGT. The CDR3 consists of 13 residues. V gave up 4 bases and J gave up 4 bases, with 7 bases separating them. In DNA form, the CDR3 reads TGTGCCAGCAGTGGACAGATCACCGGGGAGCTGTTTTTT. It translates to CASSGQITGELFF.

This clonotype was recorded at least ten times. The rearrangement joins TRBV12-3 or TRBV12-4 to TRBJ2-7, with 9 bases aligning to TRBD2. The CDR3 has 13 residues. Trimming at V came to 7 bases and at J to 6 bases, leaving 7 bases not matched to a gene. CDR3 bases: TGTGCCAGCACCCGGGCGGGGGGGATCGAGCAGTACTTC. Translating it yields CASTRAGGIEQYF.

This clonotype was seen at least ten times. The gene calls are TRBV19 and TRBJ1-2; D may be TRBD1 (5 bases). V gave up 9 bases and J gave up 3 bases, with 11 bases separating them. CDR1 LNHDA and CDR2 SQIVND come from the germline V gene (reference sequence). The CDR3 runs to 12 residues. The CDR3 reads CASPRGYYGYTF. Here the CDR3 DNA reads TGTGCCAGCCCGCGGGGGTACTATGGCTACACCTTC. The whole variable domain, remainder taken from reference TRBV19 and TRBJ1-2, is DGGITQSPKYLFRKEGQNVTLSCEQNLNHDAMYWYRQDPGQGLRLIYYSQIVNDFQKGDIAEGYSVSREKKESFPLTVTSAQKNPTAFYLCASPRGYYGYTFGSGTRLTVV.

The V and J genes are TRBV28 and TRBJ1-2, with D tentatively TRBD1 (6 bases). The germline CDR1 and CDR2 sequences are MDHEN and SYDVKM. The CDR3 covers 14 residues. The V and J ends lost 7 bases and 8 bases respectively, with 20 bases between them. CDR3 DNA sequence: TGTGCCAGCAACCCCCGTGGGGGCGCAGGAGGCTACACCTTC. Its protein is CASNPRGGAGGYTF.

On this clonotype: It may be a read error: a sequence one base away is much more abundant. The chain employs TRBV5-4 and TRBJ1-2; unclear D gene. The V end lost 5 bases, the J end lost 4 bases, and 21 bases lay between the germline ends. Germline assignment: CDR1 SGHNT and CDR2 YYREEE (reference sequence). The CDR3 runs 16 residues. CDR3 coding DNA: TGTGCCAGCAGACCACCCGGCACAGACATATCCTATGGCTACACCTTC. Translating it yields CASRPPGTDISYGYTF.

V and J are TRBV25-1 and TRBJ1-6, with D hard to call. V dropped 6 bases and J dropped 10 bases, with 16 bases sitting between them. The CDR3 length is 14 residues. Germline V gene sequence: CDR1 MGHDK, CDR2 SYGVNS. The chain's CDR3 is CASRRTGEESPLHF. The CDR3 DNA reads as TGTGCCAGCAGGAGGACTGGGGAGGAATCACCCCTCCACTTT.

This chain joins TRBV24-1 and TRBJ2-5; possibly TRBD2 for D (6 bases). Trimming removed 11 bases at V and 7 bases at J, with 22 bases between. The CDR3 contains 14 residues. From germline, CDR1 is KGHDR and CDR2 SFDVKD. CDR3: CASRPGTAEGTQYF. The DNA of the CDR3 is TGTGCCAGCAGACCTGGGACTGCCGAAGGGACCCAGTACTTC.

The chain recombines TRBV24-1 with TRBJ2-7, with 10 bases identical to TRBD2. V lost 2 bases, J lost 6 bases, and 3 bases stayed unmatched. The CDR3 sequence is 14 residues long. CDR1 KGHDR and CDR2 SFDVKD come from the germline V gene. CDR3 loop: CATSDSGLAAEQYF. CDR3 DNA: TGTGCCACCAGTGATTCCGGACTAGCGGCCGAGCAGTACTTC.